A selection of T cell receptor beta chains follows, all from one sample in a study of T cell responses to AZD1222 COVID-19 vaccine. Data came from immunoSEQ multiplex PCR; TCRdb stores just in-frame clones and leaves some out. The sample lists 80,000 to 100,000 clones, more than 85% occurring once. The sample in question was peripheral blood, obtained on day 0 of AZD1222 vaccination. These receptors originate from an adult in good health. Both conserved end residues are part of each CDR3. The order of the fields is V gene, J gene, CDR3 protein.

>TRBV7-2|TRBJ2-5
CASSLSQTRETQYF
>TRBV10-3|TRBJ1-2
CAISDGERGRYGYTF
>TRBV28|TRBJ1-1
CASSLFGREAFF
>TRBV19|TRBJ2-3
CASTPLAGATDTQYF
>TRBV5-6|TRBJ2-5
CASSLMVRREETQYF
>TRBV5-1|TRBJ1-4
CASSLGQTNEKLFF
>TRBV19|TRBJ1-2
CASSILGITNYGYTF
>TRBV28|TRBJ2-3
CASSLRWAVGTDTQYF
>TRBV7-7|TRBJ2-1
CASSSNGFNEQFF
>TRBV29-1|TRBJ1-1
CSVGSGQAMPEAFF
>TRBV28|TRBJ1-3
CASSAGQDRNTIYF
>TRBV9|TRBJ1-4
CASSVGQEEKLFF
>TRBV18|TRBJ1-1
CASSPWLGRGNTEAFF
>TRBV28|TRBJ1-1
CASRSPGTANTEAFF
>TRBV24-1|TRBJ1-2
CATSDPRAYGYTF
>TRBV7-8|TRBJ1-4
CASSLATGREREKLFF
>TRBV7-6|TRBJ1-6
CASSLADSYNSPLHF
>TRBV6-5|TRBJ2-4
CASSYGAGVGNIQYF
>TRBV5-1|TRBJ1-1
CASSPIGVPGTEAFF
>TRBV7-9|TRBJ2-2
CASSFGQITGELFF
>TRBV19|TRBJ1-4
CASSINRETNEKLFF
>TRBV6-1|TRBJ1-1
CASSEQTVNTEAFF
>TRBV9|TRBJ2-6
CASTPGSGANVLTF
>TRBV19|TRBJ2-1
CASRRQGRASYNEQFF
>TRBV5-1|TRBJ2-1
CASSSQGYNEQFF
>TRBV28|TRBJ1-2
CASSFQGHGYTF
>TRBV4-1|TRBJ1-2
CASSQDRGIGGYTF
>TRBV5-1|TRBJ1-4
CASSLGVSSNEKLFF
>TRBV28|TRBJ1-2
CASSSRGKDYGYTF
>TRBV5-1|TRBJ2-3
CASGGTASTDTQYF
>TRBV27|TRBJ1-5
CASRSSRVGNQPQHF
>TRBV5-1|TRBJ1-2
CASSQTQGWDGYTF